What follows are 5 T cell receptor beta chains derived from one specimen sequenced in a study of T cell clonotyping in hematopoietic cell transplantation (dated by TCRdb to 2020 to 2022). The time point label, as the study defines it: recipient sample about 28 days before transplant, after cytoreduction. To prepare the library, the immunoSEQ multiplex PCR assay was applied. TCRdb holds this immuneACCESS table with in-frame rearrangements only. Some clones are missing; in checked studies, unresolved V genes explain under half, and the rest has no known cause. The sample table records tens of thousands of clones; 90% to 96% of these occur just once. The ten largest clones capture approximately 1.8% of the sample. The sample here was peripheral blood mononuclear cells, taken before stem cell transplant. These receptors were collected from a woman in her fifties or sixties with acute myeloid leukemia. Some clones in this sample may be carry-over from other donors' samples.

The V and J genes are TRBV27 and TRBJ2-7; the D gene could be TRBD1 or TRBD2 (5 bases each). The V end lost 5 bases, the J end lost 1 base, and 15 bases lay between the germline ends. The CDR3 runs to 15 residues. Germline V lookup: CDR1 MNHEY, CDR2 SMNVEV (reference sequence). CDR3 loop: CASSPRTWGSYEQYF. CDR3 nucleotides: TGTGCCAGCAGTCCGCGGACGTGGGGGTCCTACGAGCAGTACTTC.

The chain recombines TRBV30 with TRBJ1-2, with 9 bases that match TRBD1. CDR1 is GTSNPN, CDR2 SVGIG, per germline (reference sequence). With V trimmed by 0 bases and J by 2 bases, 1 base remained unmatched. This CDR3 has 14 amino acids. The CDR3 DNA is TGTGCCTGGAGTGTACAGGGGGCCAACTATGGCTACACCTTC. This sequence encodes CAWSVQGANYGYTF.

The J gene is TRBJ1-1, the V gene TRBV29-1; no firm D call. The germline V gene encodes CDR1 SQVTM and CDR2 ANQGSEA. V lost 8 bases and J 1 base, leaving 8 bases between the germline ends. The CDR3 is 11 amino acids. The CDR3 region is CSPWENTEAFF. CDR3 DNA: TGCAGCCCTTGGGAGAACACTGAAGCTTTCTTT.

This sequence joins TRBV7-9 and TRBJ1-1, with unresolved D. The CDR3 loop spans 15 amino acids. CDR1 SEHNR and CDR2 FQNEAQ come from the germline V gene (reference sequence). Trimming took 1 base from V and 1 from J, leaving 10 bases between them. The DNA of the CDR3 is TGTGCCAGCAGCTTAGTTCAGGTCGGGAACACTGAAGCTTTCTTT. It yields the protein CASSLVQVGNTEAFF. Filled out from reference TRBV7-9 and TRBJ1-1, the complete variable domain reads DTGVSQNPRHKITKRGQNVTFRCDPISEHNRLYWYRQTLGQGPEFLTYFQNEAQLEKSRLLSDRFSAERPKGSFSTLEIQRTEQGDSAMYLCASSLVQVGNTEAFFGQGTRLTVV.

The rearrangement links TRBV15 to TRBJ1-5, with D uncertain. CDR3 size: 15 residues. Germline loops: CDR1 LNHNV, CDR2 YYDKDF (reference sequence). V lost 4 bases to trimming and J lost 4 bases, with 14 bases between them. This chain's CDR3 is CATSKGDGGNQPQHF. CDR3 bases: TGTGCCACCAGCAAAGGCGACGGCGGGAATCAGCCCCAGCATTTT.